The T cell receptor (beta chain) described here comes from a study of T-cell memory formation after mild COVID-19. 5'RACE primed from the constant segment yielded TCR alpha and TCR beta cDNA libraries bearing sample barcodes and UMIs. TCRdb analysed the 5' RACE reads with MiXCR anew, one entry per CDR3 protein. This table holds fewer than 450,000 distinct CDR3 sequences, more than 20% found once. Trimming took off 5 bases at V and 1 base at J, with 5 bases between the two ends. The CDR3 runs to 12 residues. Germline V CDR1 and CDR2: LNHDA, SQIVND (reference sequence). The sample holds a few counts of this clonotype. Its cognate antigen is unknown. Findings and limits, study-wide: CD8+ contracting clones occupied EMRA, while CD4+ ones occupied mainly CM and EM. Memory from before infection featured some responding clones, which suggests cross-reactive memory joined.

Sequencing was done on a sample of PBMCs or a T cell subset sorted from them (not recorded which). The chain links TRBV19 to TRBJ1-1; D remains unclear. This clonotype originated in an adult woman who had mild COVID-19 (a few samples of this study predate the infection). Cell type and time point are not known. CDR3 DNA sequence: TGTGCCAGTAGTCCCGCGAACACTGAAGCTTTCTTT. Its translation is CASSPANTEAFF.